The TCR beta chain under discussion was sequenced for a study of blood T cell repertoires in COVID-19. As for the study in general: Researchers got acute and convalescent COVID-19 samples from the United States, Italy and Spain.

The CDR3 loop spans 17 amino acids. V was clipped by 0 bases and J by 0 bases; unmatched bases: 6. Germline CDR1 MNHEY, CDR2 SVGEGT. The method was immunoSEQ multiplex PCR; TCRdb's version includes in-frame clones alone and lacks a portion of them. Of about 220,000 clones in the sample, about 82% were seen once. This clonotype was obtained from a woman in her 70s with COVID-19, enrolled during active disease. Sequences were obtained from peripheral blood. This sequence joins TRBV6-2 or TRBV6-3 and TRBJ2-3; 7 nucleotides line up with TRBD1. The CDR3, as DNA: TGTGCCAGCAGTTACTCGGGACAGCGATCTAGCACAGATACGCAGTATTTT. It codes for CASSYSGQRSSTDTQYF.